Listed below are T cell receptor beta chains from one sample, sequenced in a study of shared clonotypes between healthy human individuals. Assay used: immunoSEQ multiplex PCR; TCRdb lists only in-frame clones, some missing. The table has 1,500,000 or so clones, roughly 96% seen once; the top ten hold over 1%. Sequencing was carried out using naive CD4+ T cells sorted from blood. These receptors were collected from a man aged 25 to 40 in good health. CDR3s include the opening cysteine and the closing phenylalanine or tryptophan. The D gene is left open where the match is weak. Some rows mark clone size as missing; the rest say once, few, many or name a class of expanded clone.

abundance | d_gene | j_gene | v_gene | CDR3aa | CDR3nt
- | - | TRBJ1-1 | TRBV5-1 | CASSLGRNTEAFF | TGCGCCAGCAGCTTGGGGAGGAACACTGAAGCTTTCTTT
- | - | TRBJ2-1 | TRBV9 | CASSVERWEYNEQFF | TGTGCCAGCAGCGTAGAAAGGTGGGAGTACAATGAGCAGTTCTTC
- | - | TRBJ1-2 | TRBV18 | CASSRTGTSSSPTF | TGTGCCAGCTCACGGACCGGGACATCTAGTTCCCCTACCTTC
- | TRBD2 | TRBJ2-7 | TRBV7-9 | CASSLVPQREGRDEQYF | TGTGCCAGCAGCTTAGTTCCCCAGCGGGAGGGCCGGGACGAGCAGTACTTC
- | - | TRBJ2-2 | TRBV6-1 | CASSRQPEVGELFF | TGTGCCAGCAGTAGACAGCCTGAAGTCGGGGAGCTGTTTTTT
- | - | TRBJ2-2 | TRBV7-2 | CASSLEGQRTGELFF | TGTGCCAGCAGCTTAGAGGGACAACGAACCGGGGAGCTGTTTTTT
- | - | TRBJ1-5 | TRBV19 | CASWAGNQPQHF | TGTGCCAGTTGGGCAGGGAATCAGCCCCAGCATTTT
- | TRBD1 | TRBJ2-7 | TRBV28 | CASSFGQGGLYEQYF | TGTGCCAGCAGTTTCGGACAGGGGGGTCTCTACGAGCAGTACTTC
- | - | TRBJ2-3 | TRBV7-6 | CASSLGQGSDTQYF | TGTGCCAGCAGCTTAGGGCAGGGCTCAGATACGCAGTATTTT
- | - | TRBJ1-1 | TRBV7-8 | CASSLDPLMANTEAFF | TGTGCCAGCAGCTTAGACCCTCTTATGGCGAACACTGAAGCTTTCTTT
- | - | TRBJ2-5 | TRBV9 | CASSVAGYQETQYF | TGTGCCAGCAGCGTAGCTGGCTACCAAGAGACCCAGTACTTC
- | - | TRBJ2-4 | TRBV28 | CASSILAKNIQYF | TGTGCCAGCAGTATACTAGCCAAAAACATTCAGTACTTC
- | TRBD2 | TRBJ2-5 | TRBV10-3 | CAISDLAGASETQYF | TGTGCCATCAGTGATCTAGCGGGAGCTTCAGAGACCCAGTACTTC
- | - | TRBJ2-1 | TRBV29-1 | CSVELRRHNNEQFF | TGCAGCGTTGAATTACGTCGGCACAACAATGAGCAGTTCTTC
- | - | TRBJ2-7 | TRBV7-6 | CASTPTAAYEQYF | TGTGCCAGCACCCCGACTGCGGCCTACGAGCAGTACTTC
- | - | TRBJ2-7 | TRBV7-9 | CASSLGTGFYEQYF | TGTGCCAGCAGCTTAGGAACAGGGTTCTACGAGCAGTACTTC
- | - | TRBJ2-2 | TRBV28 | CASSKRTAANTGELFF | TGTGCCAGCAGTAAACGGACCGCCGCGAACACCGGGGAGCTGTTTTTT
- | TRBD1 | TRBJ2-7 | TRBV28 | CASRVQGENEQYF | TGTGCCAGCAGGGTACAGGGGGAAAATGAGCAGTACTTC
- | - | TRBJ2-7 | TRBV27 | CASNMGGVPPYEQYF | TGTGCCAGCAATATGGGGGGCGTCCCCCCCTACGAGCAGTACTTC
- | - | TRBJ1-1 | TRBV2 | CASTRPPGGTEAFF | TGTGCCAGCACTAGGCCTCCCGGGGGGACTGAAGCTTTCTTT
- | TRBD1 | TRBJ1-1 | TRBV6-5 | CASSQGQGVRAFF | TGTGCCAGCAGTCAAGGACAGGGCGTTCGAGCTTTCTTT
- | TRBD1 | TRBJ1-5 | TRBV5-4 | CASSQSTGGFVPQHF | TGCGCCAGCAGCCAATCGACAGGGGGCTTCGTGCCCCAGCATTTT
once | - | TRBJ1-2 | TRBV29-1 | CSVALRTKNYGYTF | TGCAGCGTTGCCCTAAGGACCAAAAACTATGGCTACACCTTC
- | TRBD1 | TRBJ2-5 | TRBV27 | CASSFTGVETQYF | TGTGCCAGCAGTTTTACAGGGGTAGAGACCCAGTACTTC
- | - | TRBJ1-5 | TRBV2 | CASSERTTGSQPQHF | TGTGCCAGCAGTGAAAGAACTACAGGCTCGCAGCCCCAGCATTTT
- | - | TRBJ2-7 | TRBV6-5 | CASSPRTDYYEQYF | TGTGCCAGCAGTCCCCGGACGGACTACTACGAGCAGTACTTC
- | - | TRBJ2-7 | TRBV28 | CASSRVWDEQYF | TGTGCCAGCAGTCGGGTCTGGGACGAGCAGTACTTC
- | - | TRBJ2-2 | TRBV5-1 | CASSLVGASNTGELFF | TGCGCCAGCAGCTTGGTCGGGGCTTCGAACACCGGGGAGCTGTTTTTT
- | - | TRBJ2-6 | TRBV19 | CATRQLSGANVLTF | TGTGCCACAAGACAGCTCTCTGGGGCCAACGTCCTGACTTTC